This T cell receptor beta chain was observed in a study of beta chain features in type 1 diabetes. Background on the study: Cell yields, age and gender were similar between patients and healthy donors. Sorted cells examined across all samples numbered 85 million to 130 million. General study points: Type 1 diabetes patients had moderately but significantly shorter TCRB CDR3s in all four CD4+ subsets. Any HLA effect on TCRB rearrangement was left unresolved by small sub-analyses.

Expressed TCRB transcripts were sequenced after all isolated RNA was converted to cDNA. Assay: immunoSEQ multiplex PCR; the TCRdb copy retains only in-frame clones and omits some. The sample contains about 180,000 clones, more than 10% of which appear only once. Germline V lookup: CDR1 GTSNPN, CDR2 SVGIG (reference sequence). This CDR3 contains 12 residues. J gave up 10 bases and V 8 bases, and 7 bases lay outside the gene matches. There are many counts of this clone. Antigen: not known. What was sequenced was central memory CD4+ T cells from blood. The chain employs TRBV30 and TRBJ2-7; TRBD2 matches at 14 bases. The receptor was isolated from a woman under 30 in good health. Here the CDR3 DNA reads TGTGCCGCAGGGGGACTAGCGGGAGATCAGTACTTC. This encodes CAAGGLAGDQYF.